This TCR beta chain was observed in a study of blood T cell repertoires in COVID-19. In the case of this clone: A read error may produce the germline difference seen at one junction end.

Profiling relied on immunoSEQ multiplex PCR, and the TCRdb table lists in-frame clones only, not all of them. The table lists 15,000 to 20,000 clones, almost 90% of them singletons. Germline CDR1 is SGHNT and CDR2 is YYREEE (reference sequence). The CDR3 length is 11 residues. The sample consisted of peripheral blood. The origin of this receptor is a human donor in a cohort sampled during active COVID-19. The chain recombines TRBV5-4 with TRBJ2-7; 7 bases are shared with TRBD2. In nucleotides, the CDR3 is TGCGTTTCGGGAGGCAGAGACGAGCAGTACTTC. This encodes CVSGGRDEQYF.